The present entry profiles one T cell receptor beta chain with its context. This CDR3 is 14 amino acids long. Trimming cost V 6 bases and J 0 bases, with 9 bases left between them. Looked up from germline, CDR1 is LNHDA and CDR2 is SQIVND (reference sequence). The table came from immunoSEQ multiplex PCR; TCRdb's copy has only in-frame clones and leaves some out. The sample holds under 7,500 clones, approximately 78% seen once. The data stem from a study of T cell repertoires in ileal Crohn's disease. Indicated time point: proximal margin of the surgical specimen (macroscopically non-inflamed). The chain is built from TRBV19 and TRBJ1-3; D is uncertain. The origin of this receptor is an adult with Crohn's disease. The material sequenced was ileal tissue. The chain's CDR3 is CASSFASSGNTIYF. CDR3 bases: TGTGCCAGTAGCTTCGCAAGCTCTGGAAACACCATATATTTT.